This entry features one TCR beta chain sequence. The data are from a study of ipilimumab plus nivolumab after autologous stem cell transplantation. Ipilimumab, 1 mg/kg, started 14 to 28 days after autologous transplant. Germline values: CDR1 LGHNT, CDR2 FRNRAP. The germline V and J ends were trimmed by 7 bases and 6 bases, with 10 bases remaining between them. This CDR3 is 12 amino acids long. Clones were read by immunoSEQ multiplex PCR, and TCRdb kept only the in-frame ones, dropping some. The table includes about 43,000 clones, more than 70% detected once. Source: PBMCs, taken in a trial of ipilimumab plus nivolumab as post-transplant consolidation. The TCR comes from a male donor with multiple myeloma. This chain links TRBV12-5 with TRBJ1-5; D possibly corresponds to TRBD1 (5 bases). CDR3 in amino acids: CASAPGAQPQHF. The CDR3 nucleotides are TGTGCTAGTGCCCCCGGGGCTCAGCCCCAGCATTTT.